This TCR beta chain was recovered during a study of CD8 T cells in ankylosing spondylitis. Study-wide results and caveats: Disease-linked clones reportedly concentrated significantly in matched ankylosing spondylitis synovial fluid. Some of the motif variants had earlier been found in reactive arthritis patients' fluid and blood.

The sample holds a few counts of this clonotype. Its antigen is not identified. The V gene lost 4 bases and the J gene lost 7 bases, with 14 bases spanning the gap. The CDR3 length is 13 residues. Germline V CDR1 and CDR2: SGHNT, YYREEE (reference sequence). A quantitative 5'-RACE method, one with molecular barcodes, was used to make TCR beta libraries. TCRdb analysed the 5' RACE reads with MiXCR anew, one entry per CDR3 protein. Seen here are around 180,000 distinct CDR3 sequences, 10% to 15% observed once, and the top ten hold approximately 9.9%. The origin of this receptor is a female donor with ankylosing spondylitis or in good health (not recorded which). Source material: blood, either unsorted or a sorted T cell fraction (not recorded which). This chain uses TRBV5-4 with TRBJ1-2; TRBD1 is a possible D gene (6 bases). The CDR3 loop is CASSIQGAGGYTF. The CDR3, as DNA: TGTGCCAGCAGCATACAGGGAGCTGGTGGCTACACCTTC.